The clone carrying this T cell receptor beta chain was seen many times. The data originate from a study of T cells in Graves' hyperthyroidism and ophthalmopathy. The study excluded patients with uncontrolled infection, other autoimmune disease, pregnancy or lactation. From RNA transcripts, TCR beta CDR3 regions were amplified. RT-PCR in the first round (using the HTBI primer set) targeted the TCR CDR3. TCRdb recomputed calls from the multiplex PCR reads with MiXCR, one row per CDR3 protein. The table lists roughly 420,000 distinct CDR3 sequences, 15% to 19% of them singletons. Germline values: CDR1 KGHSH, CDR2 LQKENI. This CDR3 is 15 amino acids long. The V gene lost 1 base and the J gene lost 1 base, with 10 bases spanning the gap.

The sample taken for sequencing was blood. The clonotype originates from a young woman with Graves' hyperthyroidism. The chain carries TRBV18 and TRBJ1-1; a possible D gene is TRBD1 (5 bases). The CDR3 nucleotides are TGTGCCAGCTCACCACATCGGGACTCGAACACTGAAGCTTTCTTT. As protein: CASSPHRDSNTEAFF.